This entry lists 22 T cell receptor beta chains sequenced from one sample in a study of blood T cell repertoires in COVID-19. Assay: immunoSEQ multiplex PCR; the TCRdb copy retains only in-frame clones and omits some. The sample shows under 75,000 clones, about nine tenths of them seen only once. Sequencing was done on a sample of peripheral blood. The receptors derive from a man aged 25-40 years with acute or convalescent COVID-19.

This clone was seen more than once but under ten times. The gene calls are TRBV2 and TRBJ1-6; 7 nucleotides line up with TRBD1. The V gene end was trimmed by 6 bases and the J gene end by 9 bases; junction bases not matched to a gene: 2. The CDR3 has 12 residues. The germline gives CDR1 SNHLY, CDR2 FYNNEI. The chain's CDR3 is CASSGDSSPLHF. The CDR3, as DNA: TGTGCCAGCAGCGGGGACAGTTCACCCCTCCACTTT.

The chain couples TRBV3-1 (or the pseudogene TRBV3-2) to TRBJ1-1, with D unclear. CDR1 is LGHDT and CDR2 is YNNKEL in the germline V gene (reference sequence). V was clipped by 8 bases and J by 4 bases, with 14 bases between them. The CDR3 covers 13 residues. The chain's CDR3 is CASSASEGTEAFF. CDR3 in DNA: TGTGCCAGCTCGGCCTCAGAGGGCACTGAAGCTTTCTTT.

The chain employs TRBV5-1 and TRBJ1-1; 8 nucleotides match TRBD1. Trimming took 4 bases from V and 0 from J; bases not matched to a gene: 8. The CDR3 is made up of 16 amino acids. The germline gives CDR1 SGHRS, CDR2 YFSETQ. The chain's CDR3 is CASSIGQGILNTEAFF. The CDR3 bases are TGCGCCAGCAGCATAGGACAGGGAATATTGAACACTGAAGCTTTCTTT. Filled out from reference TRBV5-1 and TRBJ1-1, the complete variable domain reads KAGVTQTPRYLIKTRGQQVTLSCSPISGHRSVSWYQQTPGQGLQFLFEYFSETQRNKGNFPGRFSGRQFSNSRSEMNVSTLELGDSALYLCASSIGQGILNTEAFFGQGTRLTVV.

A single count supports this clone. The chain links TRBV10-1 to TRBJ2-2; the D gene is possibly TRBD2 (6 bases). The length of the CDR3 is 17 residues. Trimming stripped 4 bases from V and 0 bases from J, with 15 bases between. Germline V gives CDR1 WNHNN, CDR2 SYGVQD (reference sequence). CDR3 residues: CASSASMGTANTGELFF. In DNA form, the CDR3 reads TGCGCCAGCAGTGCATCGATGGGGACTGCGAACACCGGGGAGCTGTTTTTT.

The chain uses TRBV29-1 and TRBJ2-7; D remains ambiguous. CDR3 length: 12 amino acids. Germline V gene sequence: CDR1 SQVTM, CDR2 ANQGSEA. The germline V and J ends were trimmed by 5 bases and 2 bases, with 10 bases remaining between them. CDR3 sequence (DNA): TGCAGCGTTCGAGGCCAAACCTACGAGCAGTACTTC. Translating gives CSVRGQTYEQYF.

This rearrangement joins TRBV10-3 to TRBJ1-2, with no clear D. Trimming left V 2 bases short and J 4 bases short, with 17 bases between. The CDR3 spans 16 residues. Germline V gives CDR1 ENHRY, CDR2 SYGVKD. The chain's CDR3 is CAISEPPGRGSYGYTF. The CDR3 DNA is TGTGCCATCAGTGAGCCCCCCGGAAGAGGGTCCTATGGCTACACCTTC.

V is TRBV2 and J is TRBJ2-5; 9 nucleotides align to TRBD2. The CDR3 covers 14 residues. Trimming cost V 7 bases and J 3 bases; bases outside gene matches: 6. Germline loops: CDR1 SNHLY, CDR2 FYNNEI. In DNA form, the CDR3 reads TGTGCCAGCAACGAGCGGGGGGTTGAAGAGACCCAGTACTTC. Its translation: CASNERGVEETQYF.

This sequence joins TRBV5-6 and TRBJ2-1; 11 bases are shared with TRBD2. The CDR3 has 16 residues. Germline V lookup: CDR1 SGHDT, CDR2 YYEEEE. J was trimmed by 5 bases and V by 3 bases; bases with no gene match: 7. CDR3 DNA sequence: TGTGCCAGCAGCTGGACCGGGACTAGCGGCCACAATGAGCAGTTCTTC. This codes for CASSWTGTSGHNEQFF. The full variable domain, with the rest looked up from reference TRBV5-6 and TRBJ2-1, is DAGVTQSPTHLIKTRGQQVTLRCSPKSGHDTVSWYQQALGQGPQFIFQYYEEEERQRGNFPDRFSGHQFPNYSSELNVNALLLGDSALYLCASSWTGTSGHNEQFFGPGTRLTVL.

This clone appeared a single time. V usage is TRBV5-6 and J usage is TRBJ2-1; 13 nucleotides match TRBD2. Unmatched junction bases numbered 8, after V lost 4 bases and J lost 4 bases. There are 17 residues in the CDR3. CDR1 is SGHDT and CDR2 is YYEEEE in the germline V gene. The DNA of the CDR3 is TGTGCCAGCAGCCCCGGGACTAGCGGGATCCCGTACAATGAGCAGTTCTTC. This translates into CASSPGTSGIPYNEQFF.

The chain uses TRBV6-1 and TRBJ1-5; D possibly corresponds to TRBD1 (5 bases). V lost 0 bases, J lost 0 bases, and 12 bases lay in between. This CDR3 spans 17 amino acids. Germline CDR1 and CDR2: MNHNS and SASEGT. CDR3 sequence: CASSEAGAAYSNQPQHF. CDR3 sequence (DNA): TGTGCCAGCAGTGAAGCAGGGGCAGCCTATAGCAATCAGCCCCAGCATTTT.

The chain employs TRBV7-2 and TRBJ1-3, with a weak D call TRBD1 (5 bases). The CDR3 length is 17 residues. Deletions cut 2 bases from V and 0 bases from J, with 14 bases between. Germline V gives CDR1 SGHTA, CDR2 FQGNSA. CDR3 residues: CASSLRDSLSSGNTIYF. DNA for the CDR3: TGTGCCAGCAGCTTACGGGACTCCCTTAGCTCTGGAAACACCATATATTTT.

The V and J genes are TRBV2 and TRBJ1-4; D is perhaps TRBD1 (6 bases). The V end lost 6 bases, the J end lost 8 bases, and 16 bases lay between the germline ends. This CDR3 spans 14 amino acids. Germline CDR1 SNHLY, CDR2 FYNNEI. The CDR3 is CASRIDRPGEKLFF. CDR3 nucleotide sequence: TGTGCCAGCAGAATAGACAGGCCGGGCGAAAAACTGTTTTTT.

The chain links TRBV27 to TRBJ1-1; D perhaps matches TRBD1 (5 bases). Germline V gene lookup returns CDR1 MNHEY and CDR2 SMNVEV (reference sequence). Trimming cost V 9 bases and J 8 bases, with 10 bases left between them. This CDR3 has 10 residues. Here the CDR3 reads CARPQGEAFF. The CDR3 bases are TGTGCCAGACCCCAGGGCGAAGCTTTCTTT.

The chain couples TRBV7-8 to TRBJ2-7, with D possibly matching TRBD2 (6 bases). Germline assignment: CDR1 SGHVS and CDR2 FQNEAQ. There are 16 residues in the CDR3. Trimming took 0 bases from V and 0 from J, leaving 12 bases between them. The CDR3, as DNA: TGTGCCAGCAGCTTAGCAAGGGACTGGAGCTCCTACGAGCAGTACGTC. Translated: CASSLARDWSSYEQYV.

The chain is built from TRBV11-2 and TRBJ2-3; 7 bases map to TRBD2. V lost 5 bases to trimming and J lost 4 bases; unmatched junction nucleotides: 15. CDR1 SGHAT and CDR2 FQNNGV come from the germline V gene. The CDR3 has 17 amino acids. This chain's CDR3 is CASSPGTVAGVSDTQYF. The DNA of the CDR3 is TGTGCCAGCAGCCCGGGGACGGTGGCGGGAGTTTCAGATACGCAGTATTTT.

The genes are TRBV6-1 and TRBJ2-5, with 13 bases fitting TRBD2. CDR3 size: 18 residues. V trimming: 0 bases; J trimming: 3 bases; junction bases outside the gene matches: 7. Germline assignment: CDR1 MNHNS and CDR2 SASEGT. CDR3 loop: CASSEALGLAGKEETQYF. CDR3 DNA: TGTGCCAGCAGTGAAGCCCTGGGACTAGCGGGAAAAGAAGAGACCCAGTACTTC.

V is TRBV10-1 and J is TRBJ1-3; 11 nucleotides line up with TRBD1. Germline lookup yields CDR1 WNHNN and CDR2 SYGVQD (reference sequence). J gave up 0 bases and V 6 bases, and 13 bases lay outside the gene matches. The CDR3 consists of 19 residues. The DNA for the CDR3 is TGCGCCAGCAGGGGGGGGACAGGGGGGATCAGAAACTCTGGAAACACCATATATTTT. Protein: CASRGGTGGIRNSGNTIYF.

The chain recombines TRBV7-9 with TRBJ2-7; D gene ambiguous. Germline V gives CDR1 SEHNR, CDR2 FQNEAQ (reference sequence). CDR3 length: 12 residues. Trimming took off 1 base at V and 4 bases at J, with 5 bases between the two ends. The CDR3 DNA reads as TGTGCCAGCAGCTTAGGAGAGTACGAGCAGTACGTC. Its translation is CASSLGEYEQYV.

The J gene is TRBJ1-1, the V gene TRBV3-1 (or the pseudogene TRBV3-2), with 7 bases lining up with TRBD1. V shed 6 bases, J shed 0 bases, and the junction held 4 bases outside the gene matches. This CDR3 has 14 residues. The germline V gene has CDR1 LGHDT and CDR2 YNNKEL (reference sequence). For the CDR3, the DNA is TGTGCCAGCAGGGTACAGGGGTTGAACACTGAAGCTTTCTTT. Protein: CASRVQGLNTEAFF.

The chain recombines TRBV3-1 (or the pseudogene TRBV3-2) with TRBJ2-7; D is perhaps TRBD2 (5 bases). Trimming shortened V by 4 bases and J by 4 bases, and 14 bases separated the two germline ends. The CDR3 sequence is 14 residues long. Germline assignment: CDR1 LGHDT and CDR2 YNNKEL (reference sequence). The CDR3 sequence: CASSLSLRDYEQYF. The DNA of the CDR3 is TGTGCCAGCAGCCTTTCCCTGAGGGATTACGAGCAGTACTTC.

This chain joins TRBV7-8 and TRBJ1-3; TRBD1 aligns across 10 bases. The CDR3 covers 15 residues. Trimming at V came to 3 bases and at J to 7 bases, leaving 6 bases not matched to a gene. From germline, CDR1 is SGHVS and CDR2 FQNEAQ. DNA of the CDR3: TGTGCCAGCAGCTTTTTACCGGGACAGGGGAACACCATATATTTT. It is translated as CASSFLPGQGNTIYF.

This clone is deemed medium-sized (0.01 to 0.1%). This sequence joins TRBV30 and TRBJ2-3; TRBD1 might be the D (6 bases). The CDR3 has 14 amino acids. V was pared by 4 bases and J by 2 bases, with 13 bases between. Germline assignment: CDR1 GTSNPN and CDR2 SVGIG (reference sequence). CDR3 bases: TGTGCCTGGAAGCCACAGGGTAACACAGATACGCAGTATTTT. Encoded protein: CAWKPQGNTDTQYF.